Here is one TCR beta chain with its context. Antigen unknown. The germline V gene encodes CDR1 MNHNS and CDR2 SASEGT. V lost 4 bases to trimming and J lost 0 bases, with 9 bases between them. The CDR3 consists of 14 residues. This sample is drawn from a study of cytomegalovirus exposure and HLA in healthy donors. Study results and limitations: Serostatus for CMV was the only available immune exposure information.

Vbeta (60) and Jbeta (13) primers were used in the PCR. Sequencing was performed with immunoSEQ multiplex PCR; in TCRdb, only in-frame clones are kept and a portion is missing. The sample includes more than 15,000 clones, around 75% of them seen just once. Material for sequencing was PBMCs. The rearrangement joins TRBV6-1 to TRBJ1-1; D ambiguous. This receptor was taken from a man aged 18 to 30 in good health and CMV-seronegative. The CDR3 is CASSARSMNTEAFF. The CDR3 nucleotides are TGTGCCAGCAGTGCCAGGTCCATGAACACTGAAGCTTTCTTT.